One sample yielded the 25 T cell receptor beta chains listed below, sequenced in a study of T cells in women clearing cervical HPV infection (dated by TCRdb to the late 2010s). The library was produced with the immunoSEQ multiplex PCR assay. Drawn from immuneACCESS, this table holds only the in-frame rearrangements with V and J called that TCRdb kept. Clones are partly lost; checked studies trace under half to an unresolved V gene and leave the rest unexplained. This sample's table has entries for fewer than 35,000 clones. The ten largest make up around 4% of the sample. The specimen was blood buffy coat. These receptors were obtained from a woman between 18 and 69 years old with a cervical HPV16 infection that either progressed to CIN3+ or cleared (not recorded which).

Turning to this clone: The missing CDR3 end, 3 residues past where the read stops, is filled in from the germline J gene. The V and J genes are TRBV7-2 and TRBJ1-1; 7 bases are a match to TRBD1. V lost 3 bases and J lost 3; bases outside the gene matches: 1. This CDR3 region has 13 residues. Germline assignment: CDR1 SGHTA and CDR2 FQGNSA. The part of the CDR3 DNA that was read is TGTGCCAGCAGCTTTACAGGGGACACTGAA. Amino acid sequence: CASSFTGDTE. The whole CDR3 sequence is CASSFTGDTEAFF. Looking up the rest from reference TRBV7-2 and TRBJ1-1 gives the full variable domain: GAGVSQSPSNKVTEKGKDVELRCDPISGHTALYWYRQSLGQGLEFLIYFQGNSAPDKSGLPSDRFSAERTGGSVSTLTIQRTQQEDSAVYLCASSFTGDTEAFFGQGTRLTVV.

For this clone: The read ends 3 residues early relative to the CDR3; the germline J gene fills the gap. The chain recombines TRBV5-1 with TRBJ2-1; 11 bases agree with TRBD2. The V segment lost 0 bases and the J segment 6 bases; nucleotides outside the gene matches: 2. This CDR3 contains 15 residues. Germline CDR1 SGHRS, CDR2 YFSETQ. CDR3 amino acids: CASSLALAGGNEQFF. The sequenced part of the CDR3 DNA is TGCGCCAGCAGCTTGGCTCTAGCGGGGGGCAATGAG.

The CDR3 bases that were read are TGTGCCAGCAGTACCCATAGCGGGGGAGCGTACAATGAG. It is translated as CASSTHSGGAYNE. The entire CDR3 reads CASSTHSGGAYNEQFF. The chain combines TRBV12-3 or TRBV12-4 with TRBJ2-1, with 9 bases lining up with TRBD2. The sequenced fragment ends 3 residues before the CDR3 boundary, so the rest is inferred from the germline J gene. The CDR3 is 16 residues long. The ends lost 5 bases at V and 4 bases at J; junction bases unmatched: 9.

The CDR3 here is CASSPGGNTNEKLFF. The sequenced part of the CDR3 DNA is TGCGCCAGCAGCCCGGGGGGGAATACTAATGAAAAA. The chain carries TRBV5-1 and TRBJ1-4; D may be TRBD1 (5 bases). The CDR3 end is not reached by the read, which stops 3 residues before it; the germline J gene fills it in. Per the germline V gene, CDR1 is SGHRS and CDR2 is YFSETQ. Deletions cut 4 bases from V and 2 bases from J, with 12 bases between. The CDR3 has 15 amino acids.

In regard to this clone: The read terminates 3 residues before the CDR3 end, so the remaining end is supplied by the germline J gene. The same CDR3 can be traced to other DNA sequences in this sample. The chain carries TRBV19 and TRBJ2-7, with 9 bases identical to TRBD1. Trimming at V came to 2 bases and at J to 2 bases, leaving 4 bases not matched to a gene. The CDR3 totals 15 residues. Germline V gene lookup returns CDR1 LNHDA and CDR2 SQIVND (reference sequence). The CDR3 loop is CASSITGTGTYEQYF. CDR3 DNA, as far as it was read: TGTGCCAGTAGTATAACCGGGACAGGGACCTACGAG. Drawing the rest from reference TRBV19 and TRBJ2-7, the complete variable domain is DGGITQSPKYLFRKEGQNVTLSCEQNLNHDAMYWYRQDPGQGLRLIYYSQIVNDFQKGDIAEGYSVSREKKESFPLTVTSAQKNPTAFYLCASSITGTGTYEQYFGPGTRLTVT.

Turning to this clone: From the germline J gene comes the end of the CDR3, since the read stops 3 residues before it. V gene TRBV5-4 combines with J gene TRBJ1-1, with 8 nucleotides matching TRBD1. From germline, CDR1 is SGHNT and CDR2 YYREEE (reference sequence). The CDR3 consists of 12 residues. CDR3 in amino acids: CASSVGQGKAFF. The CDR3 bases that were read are TGTGCCAGCAGCGTCGGACAGGGAAAA.

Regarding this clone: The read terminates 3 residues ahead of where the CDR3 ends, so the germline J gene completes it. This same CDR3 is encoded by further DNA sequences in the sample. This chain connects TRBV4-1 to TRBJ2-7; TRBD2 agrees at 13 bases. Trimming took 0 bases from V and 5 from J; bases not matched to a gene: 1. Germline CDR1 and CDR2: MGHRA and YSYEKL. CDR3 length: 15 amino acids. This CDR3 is CASSQEGLAGDEQYF. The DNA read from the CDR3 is TGCGCCAGCAGCCAAGAAGGACTAGCGGGAGACGAG.

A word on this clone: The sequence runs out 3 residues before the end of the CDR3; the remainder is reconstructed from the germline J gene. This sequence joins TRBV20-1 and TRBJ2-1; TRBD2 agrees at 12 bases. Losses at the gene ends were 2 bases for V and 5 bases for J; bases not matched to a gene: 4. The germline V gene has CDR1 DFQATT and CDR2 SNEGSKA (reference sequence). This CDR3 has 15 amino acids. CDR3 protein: CSARTLAGGHNEQFF. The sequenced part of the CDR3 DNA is TGCAGTGCTAGAACGCTAGCGGGGGGGCACAATGAG.

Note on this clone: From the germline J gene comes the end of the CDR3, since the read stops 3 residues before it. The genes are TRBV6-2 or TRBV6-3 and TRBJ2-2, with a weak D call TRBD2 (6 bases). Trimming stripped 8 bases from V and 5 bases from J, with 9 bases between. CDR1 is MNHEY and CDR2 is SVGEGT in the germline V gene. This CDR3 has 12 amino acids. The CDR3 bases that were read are TGTGCCAGCTGGAGGGTTACCGGGGAG. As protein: CASWRVTGE. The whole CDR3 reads CASWRVTGELFF.

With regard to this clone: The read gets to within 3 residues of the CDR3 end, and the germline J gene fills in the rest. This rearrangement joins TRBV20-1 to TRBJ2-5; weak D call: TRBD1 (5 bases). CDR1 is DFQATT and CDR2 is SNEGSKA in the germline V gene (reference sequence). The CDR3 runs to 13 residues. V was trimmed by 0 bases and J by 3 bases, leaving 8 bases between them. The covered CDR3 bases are TGCAGTGCTAGAGATCCCAGGGAAGAGACC. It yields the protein CSARDPREET. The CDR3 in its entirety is CSARDPREETQYF.

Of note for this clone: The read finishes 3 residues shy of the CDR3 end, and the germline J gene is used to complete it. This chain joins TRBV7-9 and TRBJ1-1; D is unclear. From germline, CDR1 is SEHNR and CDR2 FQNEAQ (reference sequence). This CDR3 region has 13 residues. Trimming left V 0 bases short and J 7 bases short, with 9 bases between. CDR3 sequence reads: CASSLAFGLEAFF. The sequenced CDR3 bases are TGTGCCAGCAGCTTAGCGTTCGGTCTTGAA.

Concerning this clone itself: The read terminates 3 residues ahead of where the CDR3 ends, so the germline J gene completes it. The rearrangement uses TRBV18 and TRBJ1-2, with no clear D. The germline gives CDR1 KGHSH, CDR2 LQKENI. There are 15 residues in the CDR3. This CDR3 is CASSPQGRQRYDYTF. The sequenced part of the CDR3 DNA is TGTGCCAGCTCACCCCAAGGGAGGCAGCGGTACGAC.

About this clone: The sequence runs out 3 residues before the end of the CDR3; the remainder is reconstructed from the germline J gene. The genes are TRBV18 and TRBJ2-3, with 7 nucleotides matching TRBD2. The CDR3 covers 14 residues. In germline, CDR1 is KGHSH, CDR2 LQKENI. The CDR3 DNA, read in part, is TGTGCCAGCTCCCAAGCTAGCGGTCAAGAGGCG. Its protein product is CASSQASGQEA. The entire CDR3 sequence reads CASSQASGQEAQYF.

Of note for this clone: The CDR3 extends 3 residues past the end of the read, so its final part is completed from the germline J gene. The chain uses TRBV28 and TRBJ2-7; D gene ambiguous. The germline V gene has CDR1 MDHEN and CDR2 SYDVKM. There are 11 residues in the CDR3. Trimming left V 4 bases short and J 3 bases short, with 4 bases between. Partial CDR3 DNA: TGTGCCAGCAGTTATAGCTACGAG. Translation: CASSYSYE. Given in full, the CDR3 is CASSYSYEQYF. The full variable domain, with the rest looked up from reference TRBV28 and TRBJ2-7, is DVKVTQSSRYLVKRTGEKVFLECVQDMDHENMFWYRQDPGLGLRLIYFSYDVKMKEKGDIPEGYSVSREKKERFSLILESASTNQTSMYLCASSYSYEQYFGPGTRLTVT.

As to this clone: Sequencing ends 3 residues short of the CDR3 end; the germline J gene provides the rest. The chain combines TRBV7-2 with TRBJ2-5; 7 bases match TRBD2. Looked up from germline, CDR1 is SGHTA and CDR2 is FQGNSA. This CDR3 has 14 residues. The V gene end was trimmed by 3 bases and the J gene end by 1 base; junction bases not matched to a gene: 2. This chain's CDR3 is CASSLASGQETQYF. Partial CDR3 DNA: TGTGCCAGCAGCTTGGCTAGCGGCCAAGAGACC. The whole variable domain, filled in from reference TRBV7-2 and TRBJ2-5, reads GAGVSQSPSNKVTEKGKDVELRCDPISGHTALYWYRQSLGQGLEFLIYFQGNSAPDKSGLPSDRFSAERTGGSVSTLTIQRTQQEDSAVYLCASSLASGQETQYFGPGTRLLVL.

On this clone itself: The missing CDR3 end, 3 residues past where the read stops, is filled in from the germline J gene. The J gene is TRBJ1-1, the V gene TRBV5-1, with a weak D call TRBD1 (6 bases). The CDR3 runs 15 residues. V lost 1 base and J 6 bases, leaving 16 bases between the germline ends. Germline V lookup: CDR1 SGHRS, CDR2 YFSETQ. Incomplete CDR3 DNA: TGCGCCAGCAGCTTGTTCGCGGGGGCGTACGCTGAA. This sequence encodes CASSLFAGAYAE. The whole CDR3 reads CASSLFAGAYAEAFF.

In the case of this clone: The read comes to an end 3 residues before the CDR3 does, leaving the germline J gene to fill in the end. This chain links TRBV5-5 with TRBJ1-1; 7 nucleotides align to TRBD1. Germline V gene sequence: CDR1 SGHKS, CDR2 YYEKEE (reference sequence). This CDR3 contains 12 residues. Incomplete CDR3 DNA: TGTGCCAGCAGCCTCCGGGACAGTCAA. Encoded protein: CASSLRDSQ. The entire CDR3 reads CASSLRDSQAFF. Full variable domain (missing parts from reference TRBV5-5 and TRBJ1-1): DAGVTQSPTHLIKTRGQQVTLRCSPISGHKSVSWYQQVLGQGPQFIFQYYEKEERGRGNFPDRFSARQFPNYSSELNVNALLLGDSALYLCASSLRDSQAFFGQGTRLTVV.

The CDR3: CASSEEGAGTDTQYF. The part of the CDR3 DNA that was read is TGTGCCAGCAGTGAAGAGGGGGCAGGCACAGATACG. The rearrangement links TRBV6-4 to TRBJ2-3; 7 bases match TRBD1. The read falls 3 residues short of the CDR3 end, and the missing part is taken from the germline J gene. The V and J ends lost 3 bases and 1 base, in that order; junction bases with no gene match: 4. Germline CDR1 MRHNA, CDR2 SNTAGT. The CDR3 contains 15 residues.

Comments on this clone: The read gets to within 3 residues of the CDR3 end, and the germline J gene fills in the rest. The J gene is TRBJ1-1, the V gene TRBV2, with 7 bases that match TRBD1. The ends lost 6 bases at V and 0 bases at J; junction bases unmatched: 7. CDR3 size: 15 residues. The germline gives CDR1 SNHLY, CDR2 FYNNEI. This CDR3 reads CASRREDRLNTEAFF. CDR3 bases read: TGTGCCAGCAGGAGGGAGGACAGGCTGAACACTGAA.

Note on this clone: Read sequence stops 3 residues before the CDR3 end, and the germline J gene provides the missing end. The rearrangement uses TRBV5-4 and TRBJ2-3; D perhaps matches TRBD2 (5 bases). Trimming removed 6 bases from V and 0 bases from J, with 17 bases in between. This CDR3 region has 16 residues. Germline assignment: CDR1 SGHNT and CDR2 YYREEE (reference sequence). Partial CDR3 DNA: TGTGCCAGCACCAGTCCTCGAGCGGAGAGCACAGATACG. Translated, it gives CASTSPRAESTDT. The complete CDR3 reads CASTSPRAESTDTQYF.

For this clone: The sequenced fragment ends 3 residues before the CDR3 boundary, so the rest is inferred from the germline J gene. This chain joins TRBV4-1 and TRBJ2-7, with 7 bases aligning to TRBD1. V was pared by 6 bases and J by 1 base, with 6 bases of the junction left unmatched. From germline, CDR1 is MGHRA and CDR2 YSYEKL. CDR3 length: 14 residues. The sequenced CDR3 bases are TGCGCCAGCAGTCGTGGGACAGCTTCCTACGAG. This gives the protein CASSRGTASYE. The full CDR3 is CASSRGTASYEQYF.

The CDR3 loop reads CASSLGDRVWEKLFF. The CDR3 DNA, read in part, is TGTGCCAGCAGCTTAGGAGACAGGGTCTGGGAAAAA. The chain joins TRBV7-9 to TRBJ1-4; 7 nucleotides align to TRBD1. The CDR3 end is not reached by the read, which stops 3 residues before it; the germline J gene fills it in. V was pared by 1 base and J by 8 bases, with 7 bases of the junction left unmatched. The CDR3 contains 15 residues. CDR1 and CDR2 from the germline V gene are SEHNR and FQNEAQ (reference sequence). Complete variable domain (other parts from reference TRBV7-9 and TRBJ1-4): DTGVSQNPRHKITKRGQNVTFRCDPISEHNRLYWYRQTLGQGPEFLTYFQNEAQLEKSRLLSDRFSAERPKGSFSTLEIQRTEQGDSAMYLCASSLGDRVWEKLFFGSGTQLSVL.

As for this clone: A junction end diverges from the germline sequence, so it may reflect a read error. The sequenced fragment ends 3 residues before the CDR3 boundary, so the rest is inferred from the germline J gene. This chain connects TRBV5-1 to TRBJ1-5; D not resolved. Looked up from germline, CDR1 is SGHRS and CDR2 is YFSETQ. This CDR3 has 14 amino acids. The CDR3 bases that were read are TGCGCCAGCAGCAGCGGACTAGGCAACCAGCCC. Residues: CASSSGLGNQP. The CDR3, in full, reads CASSSGLGNQPQHF. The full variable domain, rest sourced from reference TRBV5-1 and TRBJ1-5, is KAGVTQTPRYLIKTRGQQVTLSCSPISGHRSVSWYQQTPGQGLQFLFEYFSETQRNKGNFPGRFSGRQFSNSRSEMNVSTLELGDSALYLCASSSGLGNQPQHFGDGTRLSIL.

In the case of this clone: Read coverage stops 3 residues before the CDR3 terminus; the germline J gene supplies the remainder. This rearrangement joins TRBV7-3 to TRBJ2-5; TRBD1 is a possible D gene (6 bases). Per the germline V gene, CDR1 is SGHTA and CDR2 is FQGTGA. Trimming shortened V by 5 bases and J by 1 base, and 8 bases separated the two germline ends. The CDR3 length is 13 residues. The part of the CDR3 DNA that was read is TGTGCCAGCAGCCCGGACAGCCAAGAGACC. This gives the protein CASSPDSQET. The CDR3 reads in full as CASSPDSQETQYF. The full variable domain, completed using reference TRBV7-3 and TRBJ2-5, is GAGVSQTPSNKVTEKGKYVELRCDPISGHTALYWYRQSLGQGPEFLIYFQGTGAADDSGLPNDRFFAVRPEGSVSTLKIQRTERGDSAVYLCASSPDSQETQYFGPGTRLLVL.

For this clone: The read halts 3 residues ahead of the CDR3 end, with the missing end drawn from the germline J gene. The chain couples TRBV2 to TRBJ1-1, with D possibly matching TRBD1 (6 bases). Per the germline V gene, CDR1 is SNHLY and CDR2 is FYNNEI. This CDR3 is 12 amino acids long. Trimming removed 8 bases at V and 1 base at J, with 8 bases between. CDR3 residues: CASRGQNTEAFF. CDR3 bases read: TGTGCCAGCCGGGGACAGAACACTGAA.